These 23 T cell receptor beta chains were all obtained from the same sample, sequenced in a study of Ad26.COV2.S vaccination and SARS-CoV-2 variants. Indicated treatment: approximately 18 received Ad26.COV2.S at low or high dose, single or two shots; a few received placebo; per-sample allocation not given. Sampling took place 63 days after the first vaccine or placebo injection. Method: immunoSEQ multiplex PCR; TCRdb's copy keeps in-frame clones and lacks some. In the table there are over 300,000 clones, around four fifths of which are singletons. Sequences were derived from peripheral blood, sampled in a trial of Ad26.COV2.S vaccine versus placebo. The receptors were gathered from a person aged 18-65 years who received the Ad26.COV2.S COVID-19 vaccine or a placebo.

This chain joins TRBV27 and TRBJ2-7; the match to TRBD2 covers 9 bases. V gave up 3 bases and J gave up 4 bases; unmatched junction bases: 4. The CDR3 is 14 residues long. The germline gives CDR1 MNHEY, CDR2 SMNVEV (reference sequence). The CDR3 sequence is CASSFGGRGYEQYF. CDR3 sequence (DNA): TGTGCCAGCAGTTTCGGCGGGAGGGGGTACGAGCAGTACTTC.

At least ten counts were recorded for this clone. The chain links TRBV28 to TRBJ1-1, with D perhaps matching TRBD1 (6 bases). The CDR3 covers 15 residues. CDR1 is MDHEN, CDR2 SYDVKM, per germline. V lost 7 bases and J lost 3, with 18 bases in between. CDR3 sequence reads: CASTPTPDSYTEAFF. CDR3 DNA sequence: TGTGCCAGCACCCCAACGCCGGACAGCTACACTGAAGCTTTCTTT.

V is TRBV7-2 and J is TRBJ1-5, with 7 bases identical to TRBD1. The CDR3 spans 14 residues. Per germline, CDR1 SGHTA and CDR2 FQGNSA. V lost 5 bases, J lost 5 bases, and 6 bases stayed unmatched. The CDR3 nucleotides are TGTGCCAGCAGCACCCGACAGGGTGATCAGCCCCAGCATTTT. It is translated as CASSTRQGDQPQHF.

The J gene is TRBJ1-1, the V gene TRBV29-1; D is unclear. This CDR3 is 16 amino acids long. Trimming removed 6 bases at V and 5 bases at J, with 25 bases between. Germline V lookup: CDR1 SQVTM, CDR2 ANQGSEA. The CDR3 coding sequence is TGCAGCGTCGACGAAGTACTTCGTCAATCGACTACTGAAGCTTTCTTT. It yields the protein CSVDEVLRQSTTEAFF.

In this sample, this clone turned up a few times. The rearrangement links TRBV5-6 to TRBJ2-2, with a weak D call TRBD2 (5 bases). The V gene's germline CDR1 is SGHDT and CDR2 YYEEEE. The V end was cut by 1 base, the J end by 2 bases, with 15 bases between. This CDR3 has 17 residues. The CDR3 region is CASSLKARGSNTGELFF. The DNA of the CDR3 is TGTGCCAGCAGCTTGAAGGCTAGAGGGTCAAACACCGGGGAGCTGTTTTTT.

The chain has TRBV29-1 and TRBJ2-7; tentatively, D is TRBD1 or TRBD2 (6 bases each). V was pared by 4 bases and J by 2 bases, with 21 bases between. The CDR3 runs to 16 residues. Per the germline V gene, CDR1 is SQVTM and CDR2 is ANQGSEA. CDR3 nucleotide sequence: TGCAGCGTTGTTGAGTGGGGGGCCAAATCAACCTACGAGCAGTACTTC. Residues: CSVVEWGAKSTYEQYF.

The chain couples TRBV2 to TRBJ2-3, with TRBD2 matching over 10 bases. The CDR3 is 16 residues long. Unmatched junction bases numbered 9, after V lost 5 bases and J lost 4 bases. The germline CDR1 and CDR2 sequences are SNHLY and FYNNEI. Written as DNA, the CDR3 is TGTGCCAGCAGTAAAACCCTAGCGGGGGTCGCAGATACGCAGTATTTT. Protein sequence: CASSKTLAGVADTQYF. Full variable domain (missing parts from reference TRBV2 and TRBJ2-3): EPEVTQTPSHQVTQMGQEVILRCVPISNHLYFYWYRQILGQKVEFLVSFYNNEISEKSEIFDDQFSVERPDGSNFTLKIRSTKLEDSAMYFCASSKTLAGVADTQYFGPGTRLTVL.

This clone was observed a few times. The chain carries TRBV18 and TRBJ2-3, with D perhaps TRBD2 (6 bases). Germline values: CDR1 KGHSH, CDR2 LQKENI. V lost 3 bases and J lost 0, with 10 bases in between. The CDR3 is 15 residues long. The DNA of the CDR3 is TGTGCCAGCTCACCGGAAGCGGGTAGCACAGATACGCAGTATTTT. It specifies CASSPEAGSTDTQYF.

The V gene is TRBV4-3, the J gene TRBJ2-3, with 14 bases fitting TRBD2. The CDR3 sequence is 17 residues long. CDR1 and CDR2 from the germline V gene are LGHNA and YSLEER. Trimming removed 3 bases from V and 6 bases from J; junction bases left unmatched: 8. The CDR3 nucleotides are TGCGCCAGCAGCCAGGGGACTAGCGGGGGATACTTGGATACGCAGTATTTT. This sequence encodes CASSQGTSGGYLDTQYF.

Only a few counts were recorded for this clone. J is TRBJ2-3 and V is TRBV6-5, with D unclear. This CDR3 has 15 amino acids. V lost 3 bases and J lost 2, with 12 bases in between. Per the germline V gene, CDR1 is MNHEY and CDR2 is SVGAGI. The CDR3 nucleotides are TGTGCCAGCAGTTATAGAAGGCGCCTCACAGATACGCAGTATTTT. Protein: CASSYRRRLTDTQYF.

The chain is built from TRBV2 and TRBJ2-7, with 11 bases identical to TRBD2. CDR3 length equals 14 residues. Trimming cost V 6 bases and J 5 bases; bases outside gene matches: 6. Germline CDR1 and CDR2: SNHLY and FYNNEI. CDR3 protein: CASRVTSGAHEQYF. The CDR3, as DNA: TGTGCCAGCAGAGTGACTAGCGGGGCCCACGAGCAGTACTTC.

CDR3 coding DNA: TGTGCCAGCAGCTTGGCAGTTCACAGCGAGCAGTACTTC. Protein sequence: CASSLAVHSEQYF. The chain couples TRBV5-5 to TRBJ2-7; D is ambiguous. The CDR3 is made up of 13 amino acids. Germline values: CDR1 SGHKS, CDR2 YYEKEE (reference sequence). The V and J ends lost 0 bases and 6 bases respectively, with 10 bases between them.

V gene TRBV4-1 combines with J gene TRBJ2-6; perhaps TRBD2 as D (6 bases). The CDR3 consists of 19 residues. V lost 0 bases, J lost 0 bases, and 15 bases lay in between. Germline CDR1 reads MGHRA; CDR2 reads YSYEKL. CDR3 sequence (DNA): TGCGCCAGCAGCCAAGAAGGAGGGGCGCAATACTCTGGGGCCAACGTCCTGACTTTC. Protein: CASSQEGGAQYSGANVLTF.

The chain has TRBV5-1 and TRBJ2-4; perhaps TRBD1 as D (6 bases). The CDR3 extends over 16 amino acids. Germline CDR1 and CDR2: SGHRS and YFSETQ. V gave up 4 bases and J gave up 2 bases, with 16 bases separating them. The CDR3 spells CASSPSYDRTKNIQYF. The CDR3 DNA reads TGCGCCAGCAGCCCCTCGTACGACAGGACCAAAAACATTCAGTACTTC.

This chain connects TRBV6-5 to TRBJ2-2, with D unresolved. Germline loops: CDR1 MNHEY, CDR2 SVGAGI. The length of the CDR3 is 13 residues. The germline V and J ends were trimmed by 0 bases and 6 bases, with 5 bases remaining between them. The CDR3 sequence: CASSYSLPGELFF. The CDR3, as DNA: TGTGCCAGCAGTTACTCATTGCCCGGGGAGCTGTTTTTT.

J is TRBJ1-3 and V is TRBV19, with D maybe TRBD1 (6 bases). The CDR3 sequence is 18 residues long. From germline, CDR1 is LNHDA and CDR2 SQIVND (reference sequence). With 6 bases removed from V and 4 bases from J, the gap between germline ends came to 25 bases. CDR3 nucleotides: TGTGCCAGTAGGCAACTTCCCCCTTTACAGGGACTCGGAAACACCATATATTTT. Translation: CASRQLPPLQGLGNTIYF.

This rearrangement joins TRBV4-1 to TRBJ2-2; the match to TRBD1 covers 9 bases. CDR3 length: 15 amino acids. V shed 6 bases, J shed 5 bases, and the junction held 7 bases outside the gene matches. Germline CDR1 is MGHRA and CDR2 is YSYEKL. The DNA for the CDR3 is TGCGCCAGCAGTAAAGCAGGGACAGGGACCGGGGAGCTGTTTTTT. It codes for CASSKAGTGTGELFF.

The chain joins TRBV9 to TRBJ1-2; D is possibly TRBD1 (6 bases). This CDR3 is 16 amino acids long. The V gene lost 1 base and the J gene lost 0 bases, with 13 bases spanning the gap. Looked up from germline, CDR1 is SGDLS and CDR2 is YYNGEE. This CDR3 is CASSVLSQGTNYGYTF. The DNA of the CDR3 is TGTGCCAGCAGCGTACTCAGCCAGGGGACTAACTATGGCTACACCTTC.

V usage is TRBV11-2 and J usage is TRBJ2-5, with D possibly being TRBD2 (6 bases). V lost 1 base and J lost 10, with 13 bases in between. The CDR3 runs 13 residues. Looked up from germline, CDR1 is SGHAT and CDR2 is FQNNGV. Written as DNA, the CDR3 is TGTGCCAGCAGCTTAGGGTCGTCGGGGGACCAGTACTTC. Its protein product is CASSLGSSGDQYF.

The gene calls are TRBV15 and TRBJ2-6; D is unclear. CDR3 size: 14 residues. Trimming removed 0 bases from V and 4 bases from J, with 4 bases in between. Germline values: CDR1 LNHNV, CDR2 YYDKDF (reference sequence). This CDR3 is CATSRDHGANVLTF. CDR3 DNA: TGTGCCACCAGCAGAGATCACGGGGCCAACGTCCTGACTTTC. Filled out from reference TRBV15 and TRBJ2-6, the complete variable domain reads DAMVIQNPRYQVTQFGKPVTLSCSQTLNHNVMYWYQQKSSQAPKLLFHYYDKDFNNEADTPDNFQSRRPNTSFCFLDIRSPGLGDTAMYLCATSRDHGANVLTFGAGSRLTVL.

This clone was counted a few times. The V and J genes are TRBV24-1 and TRBJ1-1; the D gene is possibly TRBD1 (5 bases). Germline lookup yields CDR1 KGHDR and CDR2 SFDVKD. The ends were cut back, 0 bases at V and 8 bases at J, with 9 bases in the middle. The CDR3 runs 13 residues. The CDR3 sequence: CATSDLQKGEAFF. The DNA for the CDR3 is TGTGCCACCAGTGATTTGCAAAAGGGGGAAGCTTTCTTT.

J is TRBJ1-3 and V is TRBV19; D remains unclear. The CDR3 has 14 residues. With 5 bases removed from V and 3 bases from J, the gap between germline ends came to 11 bases. The germline V gene encodes CDR1 LNHDA and CDR2 SQIVND (reference sequence). This CDR3 reads CASSSFWGGNTIYF. CDR3 coding DNA: TGTGCCAGTAGTTCGTTTTGGGGTGGAAACACCATATATTTT.

The genes are TRBV5-1 and TRBJ2-5; TRBD2 matches at 10 bases. Trimming took 2 bases from V and 10 from J; bases not matched to a gene: 17. CDR1 and CDR2 (germline): SGHRS, YFSETQ. The CDR3 totals 17 residues. The CDR3 spells CASSFVGISGGSSDQYF. CDR3 DNA sequence: TGCGCCAGCAGCTTCGTCGGGATTAGCGGGGGGTCCAGTGACCAGTACTTC.